The 23 T cell receptor beta chains reported below all come from one sample, sequenced in a study of blood T cell repertoires in COVID-19. Data came from immunoSEQ multiplex PCR; TCRdb stores just in-frame clones and leaves some out. The sample carries more than 150,000 clones, about 90% recorded once. The source material was PBMCs or T cells enriched from blood (not recorded which). Receptors originate from a woman aged 30 to 39 who had recovered from COVID-19.

The rearrangement links TRBV7-8 to TRBJ1-5; D is undetermined. Trimming removed 0 bases from V and 1 base from J, with 13 bases in between. In germline, CDR1 is SGHVS, CDR2 FQNEAQ. The CDR3 totals 17 residues. The chain's CDR3 is CASSLAYRAGSNQPQHF. As DNA, the CDR3 is TGTGCCAGCAGCTTAGCGTACCGGGCGGGAAGCAATCAGCCCCAGCATTTT.

This clone was picked up one time. The rearrangement joins TRBV5-1 to TRBJ2-5; TRBD1 agrees at 7 bases. The CDR3 spans 14 residues. Germline V gives CDR1 SGHRS, CDR2 YFSETQ. With V trimmed by 4 bases and J by 3 bases, 6 bases remained unmatched. The CDR3 spells CASSLGQVEETQYF. The CDR3 region has the DNA TGCGCCAGCAGCCTAGGACAGGTTGAAGAGACCCAGTACTTC.

V and J are TRBV4-1 and TRBJ1-2; 8 bases agree with TRBD1. The CDR3 is made up of 16 amino acids. Germline V gene sequence: CDR1 MGHRA, CDR2 YSYEKL. J gave up 2 bases and V 1 base, and 6 bases lay outside the gene matches. The CDR3 sequence is CASSQAPAGGNYGYTF. In DNA, the CDR3 is TGCGCCAGCAGCCAAGCCCCGGCAGGGGGCAACTATGGCTACACCTTC.

This rearrangement joins TRBV19 to TRBJ1-2, with a weak D call TRBD1 (5 bases). Germline CDR1 is LNHDA and CDR2 is SQIVND (reference sequence). This CDR3 spans 14 amino acids. V was trimmed by 4 bases and J by 7 bases, leaving 16 bases between them. In nucleotides, the CDR3 is TGTGCCAGTAGTACTCAACGGGGGGGATTTGGCTACACCTTC. This sequence encodes CASSTQRGGFGYTF.

V gene TRBV18 combines with J gene TRBJ1-2, with D perhaps TRBD1 (6 bases). The CDR3 length is 13 residues. CDR1 KGHSH and CDR2 LQKENI come from the germline V gene. Trimming took off 3 bases at V and 6 bases at J, with 11 bases between the two ends. DNA for the CDR3: TGTGCCAGCTCACCTCGACAGGCCAATGGCTACACCTTC. The encoded protein is CASSPRQANGYTF. The whole variable domain, remainder taken from reference TRBV18 and TRBJ1-2, is NAGVMQNPRHLVRRRGQEARLRCSPMKGHSHVYWYRQLPEEGLKFMVYLQKENIIDESGMPKERFSAEFPKEGPSILRIQQVVRGDSAAYFCASSPRQANGYTFGSGTRLTVV.

For this clone: The same CDR3 arises from other DNA sequences in this sample as well. The V call is TRBV11-3, the J call TRBJ1-1; D is uncertain. This CDR3 is 12 amino acids long. The ends were cut back, 3 bases at V and 4 bases at J, with 6 bases in the middle. CDR1 is SGHNT, CDR2 YENEEA, per germline. The CDR3 region is CASSFRGTEAFF. The DNA for the CDR3 is TGTGCCAGCAGCTTCAGAGGCACTGAAGCTTTCTTT.

This chain links TRBV7-3 with TRBJ2-3; 7 positions match TRBD2. Germline assignment: CDR1 SGHTA and CDR2 FQGTGA. V was clipped by 1 base and J by 1 base; unmatched bases: 14. This CDR3 has 19 amino acids. The CDR3 spells CASSLNLASGPGGTDTQYF. In DNA form, the CDR3 reads TGTGCCAGCAGCTTAAATTTGGCTAGCGGACCGGGGGGCACAGATACGCAGTATTTT. Supplemented by reference TRBV7-3 and TRBJ2-3, the full variable domain reads GAGVSQTPSNKVTEKGKYVELRCDPISGHTALYWYRQSLGQGPEFLIYFQGTGAADDSGLPNDRFFAVRPEGSVSTLKIQRTERGDSAVYLCASSLNLASGPGGTDTQYFGPGTRLTVL.

For the CDR3, the DNA is TGTGCCAGCAGCTTTAGCTCGGGGGTGATCACAGATACGCAGTATTTT. This gives the protein CASSFSSGVITDTQYF. The J gene is TRBJ2-3, the V gene TRBV7-2, with a weak D call TRBD2 (6 bases). The CDR3 consists of 16 residues. V was clipped by 3 bases and J by 2 bases, with 15 bases between them. CDR1 SGHTA and CDR2 FQGNSA come from the germline V gene.

Turning to this clone: Other DNA sequences in the sample encode the same CDR3. The chain recombines TRBV13 with TRBJ1-1, with D possibly being TRBD1 (5 bases). The CDR3 is 14 amino acids. V dropped 1 base and J dropped 4 bases, with 10 bases sitting between them. Germline CDR1 and CDR2: PRHDT and FYEKMQ (reference sequence). CDR3 amino acids: CASSLEGGGTEAFF. The CDR3 DNA follows: TGTGCCAGCAGCTTAGAGGGCGGGGGCACTGAAGCTTTCTTT.

The chain employs TRBV30 and TRBJ1-2; 7 bases are shared with TRBD1. This CDR3 is 12 amino acids long. The junction had 4 bases not matched to a gene; V was cut back by 4 bases and J by 5 bases. Germline assignment: CDR1 GTSNPN and CDR2 SVGIG (reference sequence). The CDR3 protein is CAWKAGGYGYTF. The DNA for the CDR3 is TGTGCCTGGAAGGCAGGGGGGTATGGCTACACCTTC.

The chain links TRBV2 to TRBJ2-7; no clear D. Between the trimmed V and J ends, which lost 7 bases and 0 bases, there was a span of 7 bases. The CDR3 totals 12 residues. Germline V gene data show CDR1 as SNHLY and CDR2 as FYNNEI. Here the CDR3 reads CASTSDSYEQYF. In nucleotides, the CDR3 is TGTGCCAGCACCTCAGACTCCTACGAGCAGTACTTC.

The chain recombines TRBV9 with TRBJ2-5, with D possibly being TRBD2 (6 bases). The CDR3 length is 14 residues. V shed 2 bases and J shed 4 bases, with 12 bases lying between them. Germline V gene lookup returns CDR1 SGDLS and CDR2 YYNGEE. The chain's CDR3 is CASSVRTNGETQYF. CDR3 bases: TGTGCCAGCAGCGTTCGGACTAATGGAGAGACCCAGTACTTC.

J is TRBJ1-2 and V is TRBV12-3 or TRBV12-4; D may be TRBD1 (5 bases). There are 11 residues in the CDR3. Deletions cut 6 bases from V and 11 bases from J, with 13 bases between. The CDR3: CASSHPDMYTF. CDR3 sequence (DNA): TGTGCCAGCAGCCACCCGGACATGTACACCTTC.

J is TRBJ2-7 and V is TRBV11-3, with a tentative D call TRBD1 (5 bases). Germline V lookup: CDR1 SGHNT, CDR2 YENEEA. The CDR3 runs to 15 residues. V was shortened by 6 bases and J by 2 bases, with 17 bases between the two germline ends. CDR3 sequence reads: CASRLYSLTAYEQYF. CDR3 DNA: TGTGCCAGCAGACTATACTCCCTGACAGCCTACGAGCAGTACTTC.

This chain uses TRBV19 with TRBJ1-1, with D possibly being TRBD1 (6 bases). The germline V and J ends were trimmed by 4 bases and 8 bases, with 29 bases remaining between them. This CDR3 is built from 18 residues. Germline CDR1 reads LNHDA; CDR2 reads SQIVND (reference sequence). CDR3 nucleotide sequence: TGTGCCAGTAGTACACAAACAGGGACCCGACCGACCCCCAAGGAAGCTTTCTTT. As protein: CASSTQTGTRPTPKEAFF. The entire variable domain, with the rest obtained from reference TRBV19 and TRBJ1-1, is as follows: DGGITQSPKYLFRKEGQNVTLSCEQNLNHDAMYWYRQDPGQGLRLIYYSQIVNDFQKGDIAEGYSVSREKKESFPLTVTSAQKNPTAFYLCASSTQTGTRPTPKEAFFGQGTRLTVV.

The CDR3 loop reads CASSFTGGTEAFF. CDR3 in DNA: TGTGCCAGTTCGTTTACGGGGGGCACTGAAGCTTTCTTT. The chain carries TRBV19 and TRBJ1-1, with TRBD1 as a possible D gene (5 bases). With 8 bases removed from V and 4 bases from J, the gap between germline ends came to 14 bases. CDR1 LNHDA and CDR2 SQIVND come from the germline V gene (reference sequence). This CDR3 is 13 amino acids long. The whole variable domain, remainder taken from reference TRBV19 and TRBJ1-1, is DGGITQSPKYLFRKEGQNVTLSCEQNLNHDAMYWYRQDPGQGLRLIYYSQIVNDFQKGDIAEGYSVSREKKESFPLTVTSAQKNPTAFYLCASSFTGGTEAFFGQGTRLTVV.

The chain combines TRBV3-1 (or the pseudogene TRBV3-2) with TRBJ2-7; TRBD2 agrees at 15 bases. Germline lookup yields CDR1 LGHDT and CDR2 YNNKEL (reference sequence). The CDR3 runs 16 residues. Trimming at V came to 4 bases and at J to 4 bases, leaving 5 bases not matched to a gene. CDR3 in amino acids: CASSRGTSGGPYEQYF. CDR3 nucleotides: TGTGCCAGCAGCCGGGGGACTAGCGGGGGGCCTTACGAGCAGTACTTC.

The CDR3 DNA is TGTGCCAGCAGCCGAGGACTAGCGGGGGGCTCCAGGGATACGCAGTATTTT. It translates to CASSRGLAGGSRDTQYF. The gene calls are TRBV9 and TRBJ2-3; TRBD2 aligns across 14 bases. This CDR3 region has 17 residues. Germline-derived CDR1 and CDR2 are SGDLS and YYNGEE. Losses at the gene ends were 4 bases for V and 6 bases for J; bases not matched to a gene: 10.

V and J are TRBV5-1 and TRBJ2-2, with TRBD1 identical over 7 bases. V lost 4 bases to trimming and J lost 3 bases; unmatched junction nucleotides: 9. This CDR3 has 16 residues. CDR1 and CDR2 (germline): SGHRS, YFSETQ. CDR3 nucleotide sequence: TGCGCCAGCAGCGGTCTGACAGGGCCGGACACCGGGGAGCTGTTTTTT. Encoded protein: CASSGLTGPDTGELFF.

This clone was counted a single time. V and J are TRBV3-1 (or the pseudogene TRBV3-2) and TRBJ1-6; D remains unclear. CDR3 size: 13 residues. Trimming removed 0 bases at V and 9 bases at J, with 6 bases between. The V gene's germline CDR1 is LGHDT and CDR2 YNNKEL (reference sequence). CDR3 residues: CASSQDVSSPLHF. DNA of the CDR3: TGTGCCAGCAGCCAAGATGTCAGTTCACCCCTCCACTTT.

V and J are TRBV4-1 and TRBJ1-2, with D perhaps matching TRBD1 (6 bases). Trimming left V 4 bases short and J 3 bases short, with 21 bases between. Germline V gene data show CDR1 as MGHRA and CDR2 as YSYEKL. The CDR3 loop spans 17 amino acids. Here the CDR3 DNA reads TGCGCCAGCAGCCCCCAACAGGGTTCCGGGGTTGACTATGGCTACACCTTC. Encoded protein: CASSPQQGSGVDYGYTF.

V usage is TRBV3-1 (or the pseudogene TRBV3-2) and J usage is TRBJ1-4; 8 bases map to TRBD1. Germline CDR1 LGHDT, CDR2 YNNKEL (reference sequence). There are 15 residues in the CDR3. J was trimmed by 12 bases and V by 1 base; bases with no gene match: 10. CDR3 amino acids: CASSQGTGLASELFF. CDR3 sequence (DNA): TGTGCCAGCAGCCAAGGGACAGGGTTAGCTTCGGAACTGTTTTTT.

The V call is TRBV4-1, the J call TRBJ1-1; D unresolved. V was pared by 4 bases and J by 4 bases, with 10 bases between. Germline loops: CDR1 MGHRA, CDR2 YSYEKL. The CDR3 has 13 amino acids. CDR3 nucleotides: TGCGCCAGCAGCCGGCAGTTCCCCACTGAAGCTTTCTTT. Residues: CASSRQFPTEAFF.